This T cell receptor beta chain was retrieved from a study of T-cell reconstitution after alpha-beta-depleted transplantation in children. Study-wide points: Reportedly, alpha-beta T cells present about two months post-transplant originated from several hundred expanded clones of graft origin. One year post-transplant, T-cell counts and diversity were largely derived from T cells produced anew.

V was cut by 1 base and J by 0 bases, with 10 bases left in between. The CDR3 covers 16 residues. At least ten counts were recorded for this clonotype. Its antigen is unidentified. Preparing the TCRbeta library involved the use of unique molecular identifiers. TCRdb reprocessed the PCR reads via MiXCR and lists one record per CDR3 protein. The table lists 300,000 to 350,000 distinct CDR3 sequences, 16% of them singletons, with about 41% in the top ten. The genes are TRBV12-3 or TRBV12-4 and TRBJ2-1; possible D gene TRBD1, 5 bases. Sequencing was performed on PBMCs, mostly from graft donor cells, taken 360 days after TCRalphabeta/CD19-depleted stem cell transplant. The source of this sequence is a male patient aged 2 to 10 who had a stem cell transplant for acute lymphoblastic leukemia, so the T cells may come from the graft donor. CDR3 region: CASSLGGLSSYNEQFF. The CDR3 bases are TGTGCCAGCAGTTTAGGGGGCCTGAGCTCCTACAATGAGCAGTTCTTC.